These T cell receptor beta chains were read from a single sample in a study of blood T cell repertoires in COVID-19. Profiled with immunoSEQ multiplex PCR; TCRdb holds only in-frame clones, not every one. The data show over 300,000 clones, more than 70% seen once. The material sequenced was peripheral blood. These receptors originate from a man aged 18 to 35 who had recovered from COVID-19. Both conserved end residues are part of each CDR3. Each record gives: J gene, V gene, D gene, clone size, CDR3 protein, CDR3 DNA. D genes are given only for firm matches. Only part of the rows carry a size: once, few, many, or a class if the clone is expanded.

>TRBJ2-2|TRBV5-4|NA|NA
CASSLRIAFNTRELFF
TGTGCCAGCAGCTTGCGAATAGCGTTTAACACCAGGGAGCTGTTTTTT
>TRBJ1-1|TRBV19|NA|NA
CASSIGRYTEAFF
TGTGCCAGTAGTATAGGTCGGTACACTGAAGCTTTCTTT
>TRBJ2-5|TRBV5-6|TRBD1|NA
CATTTGTGQETQYF
TGTGCCACCACGACCGGGACAGGACAAGAGACCCAGTACTTC
>TRBJ2-1|TRBV11-2|NA|NA
CASSQIPGVNEQFF
TGTGCCAGCAGCCAAATCCCGGGAGTCAATGAGCAGTTCTTC
>TRBJ2-7|TRBV27|NA|NA
CASSLARTYEQYF
TGTGCCAGCAGTTTGGCCCGCACCTACGAGCAGTACTTC
>TRBJ2-7|TRBV29-1|NA|NA
CSVEGSISYEQYF
TGCAGCGTTGAGGGGAGTATCTCCTACGAGCAGTACTTC
>TRBJ1-1|TRBV7-9|TRBD1|few
CASSLNILGTGNTEAFF
TGTGCCAGCAGCCTAAACATCCTCGGGACAGGGAACACTGAAGCTTTCTTT
>TRBJ1-1|TRBV6-5|NA|NA
CASSYSWEAFF
TGTGCCAGCAGTTACTCATGGGAGGCTTTCTTT
>TRBJ1-6|TRBV5-1|TRBD1|NA
CASSLAGQGYLGSSNSPLHF
TGCGCCAGCAGCTTGGCGGGACAGGGGTACTTGGGGAGTTCGAATTCACCCCTCCACTTT
>TRBJ1-2|TRBV27|NA|once
CASSFRGTYGYTF
TGTGCCAGCAGTTTCAGGGGAACCTATGGCTACACCTTC
>TRBJ1-5|TRBV10-3|TRBD1|once
CAISGDSLGWDNQPQHF
TGTGCCATCAGTGGGGACAGTCTTGGGTGGGACAATCAGCCCCAGCATTTT
>TRBJ1-2|TRBV5-6|NA|NA
CASSFWSGVEGYTF
TGTGCCAGCAGCTTTTGGTCAGGGGTGGAGGGCTACACCTTC
>TRBJ2-3|TRBV5-5|TRBD2|NA
CASSPGLAGVDTQYF
TGTGCCAGCAGCCCAGGACTAGCGGGAGTGGATACGCAGTATTTT
>TRBJ2-7|TRBV30|NA|NA
CAWSAGEGEQYF
TGTGCCTGGAGTGCCGGAGAGGGCGAGCAGTACTTC
>TRBJ2-1|TRBV11-2|NA|NA
CASIDGGEQFF
TGTGCCAGCATCGATGGAGGTGAGCAGTTCTTC
>TRBJ2-7|TRBV6-4|TRBD2|NA
CASSVMTSGPYEQYF
TGTGCCAGCAGTGTAATGACTAGCGGACCCTACGAGCAGTACTTC
>TRBJ2-3|TRBV27|TRBD2|NA
CASSYKAGGPNTQYF
TGTGCCAGCAGTTATAAAGCGGGGGGGCCGAATACGCAGTATTTT
>TRBJ1-4|TRBV5-1|NA|NA
CASSPGTGATNEKLFF
TGCGCCAGCAGCCCCGGGACGGGGGCAACTAATGAAAAACTGTTTTTT
>TRBJ2-2|TRBV4-1|NA|NA
CASSRRDGVSYFGELFF
TGCGCCAGCAGTCGCCGCGACGGGGTTTCTTATTTTGGGGAGCTGTTTTTT
>TRBJ2-1|TRBV18|NA|NA
CASSPGGGSYNEQFF
TGTGCCAGCTCACCGGGAGGCGGTTCCTACAATGAGCAGTTCTTC
>TRBJ2-1|TRBV2|TRBD2|NA
CASTGTSGVDNEQFF
TGTGCCAGTACCGGGACTAGCGGGGTAGACAATGAGCAGTTCTTC
>TRBJ2-2|TRBV6-5|TRBD2|NA
CASSGVSGVGGELFF
TGTGCCAGCTCTGGCGTCAGCGGGGTTGGCGGGGAGCTGTTTTTT
>TRBJ1-2|TRBV7-2|NA|NA
CASRLTVYYGYTF
TGTGCCAGCAGACTGACAGTTTACTATGGCTACACCTTC
>TRBJ2-2|TRBV19|TRBD2|NA
CASIPGAGETTGELFF
TGTGCCAGTATCCCTGGAGCGGGGGAGACCACCGGGGAGCTGTTTTTT
>TRBJ2-7|TRBV6-5|TRBD1|few
CASSRTGTGYEQYF
TGTGCCAGCAGTCGAACCGGGACAGGCTACGAGCAGTACTTC
>TRBJ2-3|TRBV6-5|NA|NA
CASTRPGVADTQYF
TGTGCCAGCACCCGACCAGGGGTGGCAGATACGCAGTATTTT
>TRBJ2-7|TRBV18|NA|NA
CASSVREGAVYEQYF
TGTGCCAGCTCAGTTCGGGAGGGGGCAGTCTACGAGCAGTACTTC
>TRBJ2-5|TRBV20-1|NA|NA
CSAIDGETQYF
TGCAGTGCCATTGACGGGGAGACCCAGTACTTC
>TRBJ2-7|TRBV7-6|TRBD1|NA
CASSLEGQGVGEQYF
TGTGCCAGCAGCTTAGAGGGGCAGGGGGTTGGCGAGCAGTACTTC
>TRBJ1-1|TRBV12-5|TRBD1|NA
CASVMQGAGTEAFF
TGTGCTAGTGTGATGCAGGGGGCTGGGACTGAAGCTTTCTTT
>TRBJ2-1|TRBV7-3|TRBD2|NA
CASSLRGGRDPYNEQFF
TGTGCCAGCAGCTTAAGAGGCGGGAGAGACCCCTACAATGAGCAGTTCTTC
>TRBJ1-1|TRBV7-8|NA|NA
CASISPGVKSGLPEAFF
TGTGCCAGCATCTCTCCCGGGGTAAAGAGCGGTTTGCCTGAAGCTTTCTTT
>TRBJ1-5|TRBV2|TRBD1|NA
CASSLQGIGQPQHF
TGTGCCAGCAGCCTACAGGGGATCGGGCAGCCCCAGCATTTT
>TRBJ1-1|TRBV19|NA|NA
CASQDGGLNTEAFF
TGTGCCAGCCAGGACGGGGGATTGAACACTGAAGCTTTCTTT
>TRBJ1-2|TRBV9|NA|NA
CASSVTTDYRDGNYGYTF
TGTGCCAGCAGCGTCACCACAGACTACAGGGATGGAAACTATGGCTACACCTTC
>TRBJ2-3|TRBV10-3|NA|NA
CAISESRGDTQYF
TGTGCCATCAGTGAGTCGAGGGGGGATACGCAGTATTTT
>TRBJ1-1|TRBV3-1/TRBV3-2|NA|NA
CASSQEGRKNTEAFF
TGTGCCAGCAGCCAAGAGGGCCGAAAAAACACTGAAGCTTTCTTT
>TRBJ2-7|TRBV19|TRBD1|NA
CASKTQGASEQYF
TGTGCCAGTAAAACGCAGGGGGCAAGCGAGCAGTACTTC
>TRBJ2-6|TRBV7-9|NA|NA
CASQMKLGAMLSGANVLTF
TGTGCCAGTCAAATGAAGCTGGGGGCCATGCTCTCTGGGGCCAACGTCCTGACTTTC
>TRBJ1-1|TRBV6-2/TRBV6-3|NA|NA
CASSYRQDTEAFF
TGTGCCAGCAGTTATCGGCAGGACACTGAAGCTTTCTTT
>TRBJ1-4|TRBV13|NA|NA
CASSLGGQGHEKLFF
TGTGCCAGCAGCTTAGGCGGACAAGGACATGAAAAACTGTTTTTT
>TRBJ2-1|TRBV5-4|NA|NA
CASSSHGSYNEQFF
TGTGCCAGCAGCTCCCACGGGAGTTACAATGAGCAGTTCTTC
>TRBJ1-1|TRBV6-5|NA|NA
CASSPFGGLEAFF
TGTGCCAGCAGTCCATTCGGGGGTCTTGAAGCTTTCTTT
>TRBJ1-1|TRBV19|TRBD1|NA
CASIRDSRNTEAFF
TGTGCCAGTATAAGGGACAGCAGGAACACTGAAGCTTTCTTT
>TRBJ2-2|TRBV5-6|NA|NA
CASSLQSGELFF
TGTGCCAGCAGCTTACAGTCCGGGGAGCTGTTTTTT